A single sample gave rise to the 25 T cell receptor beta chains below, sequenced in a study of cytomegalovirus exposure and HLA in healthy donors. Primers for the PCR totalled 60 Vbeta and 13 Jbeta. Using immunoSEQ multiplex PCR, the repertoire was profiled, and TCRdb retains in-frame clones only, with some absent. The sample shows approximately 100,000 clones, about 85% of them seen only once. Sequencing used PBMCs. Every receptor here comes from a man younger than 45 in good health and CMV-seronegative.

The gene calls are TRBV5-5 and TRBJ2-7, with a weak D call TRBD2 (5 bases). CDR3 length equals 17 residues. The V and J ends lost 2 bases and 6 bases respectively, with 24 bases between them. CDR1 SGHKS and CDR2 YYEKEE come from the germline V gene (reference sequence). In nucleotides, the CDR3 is TGTGCCAGCAGCTTACGTCCTGGAGGCGAGACCCCCTGCGAGCAGTACTTC. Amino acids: CASSLRPGGETPCEQYF.

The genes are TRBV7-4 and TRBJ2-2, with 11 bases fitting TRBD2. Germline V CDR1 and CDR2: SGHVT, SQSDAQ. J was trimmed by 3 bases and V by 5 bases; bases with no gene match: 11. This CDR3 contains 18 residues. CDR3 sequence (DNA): TGTGCCAGCAGCGAGATGGGACTAGCGGATAGTCACACCGGGGAGCTGTTTTTT. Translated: CASSEMGLADSHTGELFF.

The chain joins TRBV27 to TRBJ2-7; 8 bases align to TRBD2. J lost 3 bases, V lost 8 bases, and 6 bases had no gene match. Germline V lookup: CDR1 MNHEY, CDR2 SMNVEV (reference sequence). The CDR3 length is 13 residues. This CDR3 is CASGSGSYYEQYF. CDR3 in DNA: TGTGCCAGCGGCAGCGGGAGTTACTACGAGCAGTACTTC.

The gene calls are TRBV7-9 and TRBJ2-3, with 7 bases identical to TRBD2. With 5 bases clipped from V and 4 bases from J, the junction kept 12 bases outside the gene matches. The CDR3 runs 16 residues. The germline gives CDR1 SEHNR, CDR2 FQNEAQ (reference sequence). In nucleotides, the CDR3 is TGTGCCAGCAGCCTAGGGACGGGAGGTTTCTCAGATACGCAGTATTTT. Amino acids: CASSLGTGGFSDTQYF.

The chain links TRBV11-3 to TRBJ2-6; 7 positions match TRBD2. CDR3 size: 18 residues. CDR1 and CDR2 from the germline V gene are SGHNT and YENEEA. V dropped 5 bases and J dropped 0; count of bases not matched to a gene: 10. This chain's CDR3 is CASSPGWGGSSGANVLTF. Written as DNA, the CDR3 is TGTGCCAGCAGCCCTGGTTGGGGCGGGAGCTCTGGGGCCAACGTCCTGACTTTC.

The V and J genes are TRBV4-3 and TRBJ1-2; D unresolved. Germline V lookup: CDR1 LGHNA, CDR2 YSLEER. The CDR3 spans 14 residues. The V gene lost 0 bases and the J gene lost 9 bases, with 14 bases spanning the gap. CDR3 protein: CASSQDGGGISYTF. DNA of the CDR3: TGCGCCAGCAGCCAAGATGGCGGAGGTATAAGCTACACCTTC.

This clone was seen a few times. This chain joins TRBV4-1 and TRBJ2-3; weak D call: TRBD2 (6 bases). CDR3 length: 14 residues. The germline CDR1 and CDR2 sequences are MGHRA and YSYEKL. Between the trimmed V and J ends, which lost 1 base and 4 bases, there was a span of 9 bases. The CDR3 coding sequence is TGCGCCAGCAGCCAAGGACTAGTAGCAGATACGCAGTATTTT. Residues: CASSQGLVADTQYF.

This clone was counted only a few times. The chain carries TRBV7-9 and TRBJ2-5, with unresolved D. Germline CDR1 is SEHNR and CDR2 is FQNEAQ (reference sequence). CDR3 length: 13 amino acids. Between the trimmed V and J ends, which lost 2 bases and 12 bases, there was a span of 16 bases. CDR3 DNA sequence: TGTGCCAGCAGCTTACCCCAGGCGATTTACGAGTACTTC. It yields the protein CASSLPQAIYEYF.

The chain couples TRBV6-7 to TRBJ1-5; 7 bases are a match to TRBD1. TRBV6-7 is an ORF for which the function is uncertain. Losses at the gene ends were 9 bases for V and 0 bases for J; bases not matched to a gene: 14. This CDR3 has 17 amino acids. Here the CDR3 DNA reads TGTGCCAGGAGGGACAGAAGGGGGGTTTATAGCAATCAGCCCCAGCATTTT. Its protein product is CARRDRRGVYSNQPQHF.

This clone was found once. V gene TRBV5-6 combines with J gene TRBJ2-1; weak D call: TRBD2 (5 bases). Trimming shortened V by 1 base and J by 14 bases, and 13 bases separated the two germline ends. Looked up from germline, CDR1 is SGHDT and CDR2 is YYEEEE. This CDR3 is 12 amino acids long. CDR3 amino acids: CASSLKGDREFF. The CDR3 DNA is TGTGCCAGCAGCTTGAAGGGAGATCGGGAGTTCTTC. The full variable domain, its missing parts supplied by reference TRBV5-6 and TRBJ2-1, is DAGVTQSPTHLIKTRGQQVTLRCSPKSGHDTVSWYQQALGQGPQFIFQYYEEEERQRGNFPDRFSGHQFPNYSSELNVNALLLGDSALYLCASSLKGDREFFGPGTRLTVL.

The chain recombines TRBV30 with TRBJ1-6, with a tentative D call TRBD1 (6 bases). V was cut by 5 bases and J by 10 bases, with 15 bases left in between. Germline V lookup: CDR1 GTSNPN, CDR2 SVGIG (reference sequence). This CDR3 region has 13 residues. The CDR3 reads CAWEEQGISPLHF. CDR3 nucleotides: TGTGCCTGGGAGGAACAGGGAATCTCACCCCTCCACTTT. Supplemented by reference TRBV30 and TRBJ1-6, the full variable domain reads SQTIHQWPATLVQPVGSPLSLECTVEGTSNPNLYWYRQAAGRGLQLLFYSVGIGQISSEVPQNLSASRPQDRQFILSSKKLLLSDSGFYLCAWEEQGISPLHFGNGTRLTVT.

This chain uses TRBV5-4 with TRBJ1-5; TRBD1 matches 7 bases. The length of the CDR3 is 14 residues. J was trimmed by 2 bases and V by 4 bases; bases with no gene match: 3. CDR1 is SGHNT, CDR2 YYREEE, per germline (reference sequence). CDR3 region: CASSTDRGNQPQHF. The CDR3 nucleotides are TGTGCCAGCAGCACCGACAGGGGCAATCAGCCCCAGCATTTT. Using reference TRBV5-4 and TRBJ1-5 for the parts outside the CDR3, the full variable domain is ETGVTQSPTHLIKTRGQQVTLRCSSQSGHNTVSWYQQALGQGPQFIFQYYREEENGRGNFPPRFSGLQFPNYSSELNVNALELDDSALYLCASSTDRGNQPQHFGDGTRLSIL.

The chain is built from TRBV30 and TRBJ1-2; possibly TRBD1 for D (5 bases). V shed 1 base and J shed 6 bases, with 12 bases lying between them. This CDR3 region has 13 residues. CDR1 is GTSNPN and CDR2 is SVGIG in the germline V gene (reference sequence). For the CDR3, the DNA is TGTGCCTGGAGTGGCCAGGGAGGGAATGGCTACACCTTC. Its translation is CAWSGQGGNGYTF.

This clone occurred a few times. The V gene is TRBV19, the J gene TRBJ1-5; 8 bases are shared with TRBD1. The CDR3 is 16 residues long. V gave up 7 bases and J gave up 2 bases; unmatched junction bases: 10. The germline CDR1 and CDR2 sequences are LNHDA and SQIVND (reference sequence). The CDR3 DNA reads TGTGCCAGTACCCCATTGGGGACAGGAGGCAATCAGCCCCAGCATTTT. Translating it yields CASTPLGTGGNQPQHF.

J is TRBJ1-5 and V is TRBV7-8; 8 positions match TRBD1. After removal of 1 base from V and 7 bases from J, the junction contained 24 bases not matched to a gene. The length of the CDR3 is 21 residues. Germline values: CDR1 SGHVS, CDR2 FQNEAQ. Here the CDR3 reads CASSLGREGTGTLSAEQPQHF. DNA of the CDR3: TGTGCCAGCAGCTTAGGGAGGGAGGGGACAGGAACTCTTAGCGCGGAGCAGCCCCAGCATTTT.

CDR3 loop: CASSTGLSTDTQYF. Written as DNA, the CDR3 is TGCGCCAGCAGTACGGGACTTAGCACAGATACGCAGTATTTT. The rearrangement joins TRBV4-1 to TRBJ2-3; tentative D call: TRBD2 (6 bases). CDR1 is MGHRA and CDR2 is YSYEKL in the germline V gene. The CDR3 is 14 residues long. V was trimmed by 6 bases and J by 0 bases, leaving 10 bases between them.

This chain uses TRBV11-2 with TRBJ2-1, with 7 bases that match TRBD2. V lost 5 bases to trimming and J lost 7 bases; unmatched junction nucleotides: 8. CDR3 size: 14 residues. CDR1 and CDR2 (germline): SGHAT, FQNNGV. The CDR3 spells CASSPPAGLNEQFF. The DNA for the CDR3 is TGTGCCAGCAGCCCCCCAGCGGGGCTAAATGAGCAGTTCTTC.

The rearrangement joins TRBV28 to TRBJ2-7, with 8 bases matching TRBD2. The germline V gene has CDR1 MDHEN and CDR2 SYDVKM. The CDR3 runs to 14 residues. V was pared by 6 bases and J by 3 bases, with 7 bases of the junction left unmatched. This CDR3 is CASSSGGQNYEQYF. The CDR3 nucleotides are TGTGCCAGCAGCTCGGGGGGGCAGAACTACGAGCAGTACTTC. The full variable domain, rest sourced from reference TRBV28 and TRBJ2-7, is DVKVTQSSRYLVKRTGEKVFLECVQDMDHENMFWYRQDPGLGLRLIYFSYDVKMKEKGDIPEGYSVSREKKERFSLILESASTNQTSMYLCASSSGGQNYEQYFGPGTRLTVT.

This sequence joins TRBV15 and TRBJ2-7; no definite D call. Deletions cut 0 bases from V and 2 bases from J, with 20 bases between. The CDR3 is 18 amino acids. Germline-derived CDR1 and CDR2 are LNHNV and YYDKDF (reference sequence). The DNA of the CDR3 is TGTGCCACCAGCAGAGATCTCCCCGACCTACAGCCGCCCTACGAGCAGTACTTC. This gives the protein CATSRDLPDLQPPYEQYF.

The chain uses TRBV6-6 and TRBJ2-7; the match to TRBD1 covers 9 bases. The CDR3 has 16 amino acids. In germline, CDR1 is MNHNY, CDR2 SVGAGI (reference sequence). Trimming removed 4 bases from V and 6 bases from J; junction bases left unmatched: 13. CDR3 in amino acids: CASSSGKGTGISEQYF. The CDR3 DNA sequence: TGTGCCAGCAGTTCAGGAAAGGGGACAGGGATATCCGAGCAGTACTTC.

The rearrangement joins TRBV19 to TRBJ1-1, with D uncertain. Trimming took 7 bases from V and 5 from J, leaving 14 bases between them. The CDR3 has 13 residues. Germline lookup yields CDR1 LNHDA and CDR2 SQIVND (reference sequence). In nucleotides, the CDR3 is TGTGCCAGTATGACCGATTGGGAGACTGAAGCTTTCTTT. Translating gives CASMTDWETEAFF.

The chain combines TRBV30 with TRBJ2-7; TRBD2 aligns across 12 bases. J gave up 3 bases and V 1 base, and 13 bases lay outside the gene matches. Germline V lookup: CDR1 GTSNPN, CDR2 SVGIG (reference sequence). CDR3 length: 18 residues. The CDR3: CAWSAPSGRANGLYEQYF. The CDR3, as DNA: TGTGCCTGGAGTGCCCCTAGCGGGAGGGCCAATGGCCTCTACGAGCAGTACTTC.

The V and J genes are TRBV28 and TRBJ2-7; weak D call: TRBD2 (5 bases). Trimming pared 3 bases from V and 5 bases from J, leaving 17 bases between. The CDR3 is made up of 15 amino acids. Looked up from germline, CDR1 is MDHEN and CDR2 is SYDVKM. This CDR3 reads CASSFGVGASHEQYF. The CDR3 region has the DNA TGTGCCAGCAGTTTCGGGGTAGGAGCCAGCCACGAGCAGTACTTC.

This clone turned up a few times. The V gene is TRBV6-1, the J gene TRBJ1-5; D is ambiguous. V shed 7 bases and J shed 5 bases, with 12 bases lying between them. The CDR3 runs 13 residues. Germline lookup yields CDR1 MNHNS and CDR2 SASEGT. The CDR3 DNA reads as TGTGCCAGCATCCGGGATTCGGATCAGCCCCAGCATTTT. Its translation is CASIRDSDQPQHF.

In DNA form, the CDR3 reads TGCAGCGTTGAAGGGGGGCTAGCGGGAGTCACAGATACGCAGTATTTT. Amino acids: CSVEGGLAGVTDTQYF. The rearrangement uses TRBV29-1 and TRBJ2-3; 10 positions match TRBD2. The trim removed 1 base at V and 2 bases at J, leaving 6 bases unmatched. The CDR3 covers 16 residues. Germline V gene sequence: CDR1 SQVTM, CDR2 ANQGSEA.